This TCR beta chain comes out of a study of regulatory T cells in long-lasting Graves disease. This clonotype was counted at least ten times. Time point specified: newly diagnosed GD, antithyroid drugs for less than 3 months. Preparation of the TCR library used RNA extracted from PBMCs. CDR3 regions were amplified by Arm-PCR using iRepertoire HTBI primers to build TCR beta libraries. Each CDR3 protein is one row after TCRdb ran MiXCR on the multiplex PCR reads. The table includes a few hundred thousand distinct CDR3 sequences, about 15% detected once. CDR1 is ENHRY, CDR2 SYGVKD, per germline. CDR3 size: 15 residues. V was pared by 3 bases and J by 2 bases, with 3 bases of the junction left unmatched. This sample also belongs to another study, concerning T cells in Graves' hyperthyroidism and ophthalmopathy. That source adds: The study defined stable Graves' hyperthyroidism as no ophthalmopathy progression within 18 months.

This specimen consisted of peripheral blood mononuclear cells (PBMCs), obtained at new diagnosis, from a patient treated with antithyroid drugs. The source of this sequence is a young woman with Graves disease. This rearrangement joins TRBV10-3 to TRBJ2-7; 11 nucleotides align to TRBD2. Written as DNA, the CDR3 is TGTGCCATCAGTGAAGGGACTAGCGGCGCCTACGAGCAGTACTTC. This sequence encodes CAISEGTSGAYEQYF.